These 17 T cell receptor beta chains were all obtained from the same sample, sequenced in a study of identical twins. TCRdb called the 5' RACE reads again in MiXCR, with one record for every CDR3 protein. This table has 350,000 to 450,000 distinct CDR3 sequences, under 20% appearing once. The sample comprised naive T cells sorted from blood. All receptors come from a man aged 45-60 years in good health.

Details on this clonotype: A much bigger clone sits one base away, suggesting this may be a read error. The genes are TRBV7-9 and TRBJ2-2; D is possibly TRBD1 (5 bases). Germline V gene data show CDR1 as SEHNR and CDR2 as FQNEAQ (reference sequence). The CDR3 spans 14 residues. The CDR3 sequence: CAGSLVQASGELFF. The CDR3 nucleotides are TGTGCCGGCAGCTTAGTACAGGCCTCCGGGGAGCTGTTTTTT.

The gene calls are TRBV7-8 and TRBJ2-1, with D maybe TRBD2 (6 bases). Trimming cost V 5 bases and J 2 bases, with 16 bases left between them. The CDR3 is 16 residues long. Germline CDR1 SGHVS, CDR2 FQNEAQ. The CDR3 loop is CASSRPWRDTYNEQFF. CDR3 in DNA: TGTGCCAGCAGCCGCCCTTGGCGGGATACCTACAATGAGCAGTTCTTC.

Ten or more counts support this clonotype. This chain connects TRBV12-3 or TRBV12-4 to TRBJ2-2, with 9 positions matching TRBD2. Losses at the gene ends were 6 bases for V and 5 bases for J; bases not matched to a gene: 10. This CDR3 has 16 residues. The DNA for the CDR3 is TGTGCCAGCAGGGCAAATAGCGGGAGTGGTACCGGGGAGCTGTTTTTT. It specifies CASRANSGSGTGELFF.

This clonotype was observed a handful of times. The J gene is TRBJ2-3, the V gene TRBV5-5, with 10 bases identical to TRBD2. Germline trimming cut 4 bases from V and 4 bases from J; bases unmatched to any gene: 9. Per the germline V gene, CDR1 is SGHKS and CDR2 is YYEKEE (reference sequence). The CDR3 totals 16 residues. The DNA for the CDR3 is TGTGCCAGCAGCCGCCTTAGCGGGGGGTTCCCAGATACGCAGTATTTT. Translation: CASSRLSGGFPDTQYF.

This clonotype was seen only a few times. J is TRBJ2-1 and V is TRBV29-1; 7 bases are a match to TRBD1. CDR1 is SQVTM and CDR2 is ANQGSEA in the germline V gene. V trimming: 5 bases; J trimming: 3 bases; junction bases outside the gene matches: 4. This CDR3 spans 13 amino acids. CDR3 nucleotides: TGCAGCGTTCGAGGACAGGACTACAATGAGCAGTTCTTC. Translated, it gives CSVRGQDYNEQFF.

This clonotype was seen many times. The rearrangement uses TRBV6-2 or TRBV6-3 and TRBJ2-3; 9 positions agree with TRBD2. Germline CDR1 reads MNHEY; CDR2 reads SVGEGT. This CDR3 is 16 amino acids long. Germline trimming cut 5 bases from V and 4 bases from J; bases unmatched to any gene: 10. The CDR3 reads CASSNPSSGGSDTQYF. CDR3 nucleotide sequence: TGTGCCAGCAGTAACCCCTCGAGCGGGGGGTCAGATACGCAGTATTTT.

The chain has TRBV7-6 and TRBJ2-1, with 8 bases identical to TRBD2. The length of the CDR3 is 16 residues. Trimming cost V 5 bases and J 5 bases; bases outside gene matches: 11. CDR1 and CDR2 (germline): SGHVS, FNYEAQ. The CDR3 spells CASSNPPTSADNEQFF. CDR3 nucleotides: TGTGCCAGCAGCAACCCTCCGACTAGCGCAGACAATGAGCAGTTCTTC.

This clonotype was counted only a few times. The chain couples TRBV5-5 to TRBJ2-5, with a weak D call TRBD1 (5 bases). The DNA end lines up better with TRBJ2-3; the J call may be wrong. This CDR3 has 11 amino acids. Germline loops: CDR1 SGHKS, CDR2 YYEKEE (reference sequence). DNA of the CDR3: TGTGCCAGCAGCTTGCAGGGTACGCAGTATTTT. Translating gives CASSLQGTQYF.

This clonotype was detected a few times. This chain links TRBV28 with TRBJ1-4, with 9 bases that match TRBD1. Germline V gene sequence: CDR1 MDHEN, CDR2 SYDVKM. This CDR3 spans 14 amino acids. Unmatched junction bases numbered 7, after V lost 7 bases and J lost 7 bases. CDR3 protein: CASKPGTGSEKLFF. The CDR3 DNA reads as TGTGCCAGCAAACCAGGGACAGGGAGTGAAAAACTGTTTTTT. The variable domain in full, completed from reference TRBV28 and TRBJ1-4, reads DVKVTQSSRYLVKRTGEKVFLECVQDMDHENMFWYRQDPGLGLRLIYFSYDVKMKEKGDIPEGYSVSREKKERFSLILESASTNQTSMYLCASKPGTGSEKLFFGSGTQLSVL.

The table lists this clonotype with a few counts. The chain has TRBV4-1 and TRBJ2-1; tentatively, D is TRBD1 or TRBD2 (5 bases each). Germline V gene sequence: CDR1 MGHRA, CDR2 YSYEKL. The CDR3 runs 16 residues. V was cut by 0 bases and J by 2 bases, with 11 bases left in between. CDR3 in DNA: TGCGCCAGCAGCCAAGATAGGGGAGCACCCTACAATGAGCAGTTCTTC. This codes for CASSQDRGAPYNEQFF.

The rearrangement uses TRBV7-2 and TRBJ2-7; possible D gene TRBD1, 6 bases. Between the trimmed V and J ends, which lost 5 bases and 2 bases, there was a span of 10 bases. Germline CDR1 is SGHTA and CDR2 is FQGNSA. CDR3 size: 13 residues. CDR3 sequence reads: CASSPWTAYEQYF. The DNA for the CDR3 is TGTGCCAGCAGCCCATGGACAGCCTACGAGCAGTACTTC.

The table lists this clonotype with many counts. The chain joins TRBV5-1 to TRBJ2-4; D could derive from TRBD1 or TRBD2 (5 bases each). This CDR3 has 14 amino acids. Germline V CDR1 and CDR2: SGHRS, YFSETQ. The V end was cut by 4 bases, the J end by 2 bases, with 10 bases between. The CDR3 region has the DNA TGCGCCAGCAGCCCCCGGGGACCCAAAAACATTCAGTACTTC. Its protein is CASSPRGPKNIQYF.

This clonotype came up a few times. This sequence joins TRBV5-6 and TRBJ1-5; no clear D gene. This CDR3 region has 14 residues. V was trimmed by 4 bases and J by 15 bases, leaving 23 bases between them. From germline, CDR1 is SGHDT and CDR2 YYEEEE. CDR3 amino acids: CASSLNVRNDYPHF. DNA of the CDR3: TGTGCCAGCAGCCTGAACGTACGCAATGACTATCCGCATTTT. Full variable domain (missing parts from reference TRBV5-6 and TRBJ1-5): DAGVTQSPTHLIKTRGQQVTLRCSPKSGHDTVSWYQQALGQGPQFIFQYYEEEERQRGNFPDRFSGHQFPNYSSELNVNALLLGDSALYLCASSLNVRNDYPHFGDGTRLSIL.

The V and J genes are TRBV25-1 and TRBJ2-2; D remains unclear. The ends were cut back, 4 bases at V and 5 bases at J, with 8 bases in the middle. Germline-derived CDR1 and CDR2 are MGHDK and SYGVNS. The CDR3 spans 13 residues. The CDR3 sequence: CASSVGRTGELFF. CDR3 DNA: TGTGCCAGCAGTGTCGGGCGAACCGGGGAGCTGTTTTTT.

This clonotype has ten or more counts. J is TRBJ2-1 and V is TRBV10-3, with TRBD2 as a possible D gene (6 bases). The CDR3 is 17 amino acids. Trimming cost V 3 bases and J 0 bases, with 15 bases left between them. The germline CDR1 and CDR2 sequences are ENHRY and SYGVKD. The CDR3 DNA follows: TGTGCCATCAGTGATATACGGGACTTTCGCTCCTACAATGAGCAGTTCTTC. This translates into CAISDIRDFRSYNEQFF.

In nucleotides, the CDR3 is TGTGCCAGCAATGCCGAGAGCGGGAGCACCTACAATGAGCAGTTCTTC. As protein: CASNAESGSTYNEQFF. The rearrangement joins TRBV6-2 or TRBV6-3 to TRBJ2-1; 8 nucleotides match TRBD2. With V trimmed by 7 bases and J by 2 bases, 10 bases remained unmatched. The CDR3 totals 16 residues. Per the germline V gene, CDR1 is MNHEY and CDR2 is SVGEGT.

Worth noting for this clonotype: A much larger clone lies a single base off, so this may be a read error. The V and J genes are TRBV29-1 and TRBJ2-1, with a tentative D call TRBD2 (6 bases). Germline V gene data show CDR1 as SQVTM and CDR2 as ANQGSEA. Trimming took off 0 bases at V and 6 bases at J, with 15 bases between the two ends. This CDR3 is 15 amino acids long. The CDR3 bases are TGCAGCGTTGAAGATATAACTAACGGGGGCAATGAGCAGTTCTTC. This sequence encodes CSVEDITNGGNEQFF.